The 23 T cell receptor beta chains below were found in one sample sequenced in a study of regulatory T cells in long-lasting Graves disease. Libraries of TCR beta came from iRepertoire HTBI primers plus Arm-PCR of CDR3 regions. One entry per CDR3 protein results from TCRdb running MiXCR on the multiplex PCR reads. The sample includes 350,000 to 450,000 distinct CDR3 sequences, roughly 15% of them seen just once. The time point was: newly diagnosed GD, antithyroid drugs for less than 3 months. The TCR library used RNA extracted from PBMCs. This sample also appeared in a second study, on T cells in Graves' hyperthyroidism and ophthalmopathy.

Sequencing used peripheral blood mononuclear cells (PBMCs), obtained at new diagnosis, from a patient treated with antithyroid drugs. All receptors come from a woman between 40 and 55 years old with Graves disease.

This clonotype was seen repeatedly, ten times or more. The CDR3 DNA follows: TGTGCCAGCGGCGACGACGGCGCAACTAATGAAAAACTGTTTTTT. It encodes CASGDDGATNEKLFF. The rearrangement joins TRBV6-1 to TRBJ1-4; D call uncertain. The CDR3 covers 15 residues. CDR1 is MNHNS, CDR2 SASEGT, per germline. V shed 8 bases and J shed 0 bases, with 13 bases lying between them.

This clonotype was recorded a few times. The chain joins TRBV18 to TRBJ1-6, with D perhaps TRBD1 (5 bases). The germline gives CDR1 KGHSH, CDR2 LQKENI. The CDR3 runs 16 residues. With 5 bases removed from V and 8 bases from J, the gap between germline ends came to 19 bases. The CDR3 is CASSEGTPYGHSPLHF. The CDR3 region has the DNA TGTGCCAGCTCAGAAGGGACTCCCTACGGGCATTCACCCCTCCACTTT.

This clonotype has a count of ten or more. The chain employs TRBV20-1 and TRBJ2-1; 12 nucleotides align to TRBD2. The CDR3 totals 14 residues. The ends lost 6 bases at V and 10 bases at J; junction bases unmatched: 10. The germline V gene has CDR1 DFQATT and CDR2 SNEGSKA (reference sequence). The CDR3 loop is CSAPPSGRGEEQFF. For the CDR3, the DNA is TGCAGTGCCCCCCCTAGCGGGAGGGGAGAAGAGCAGTTCTTC.

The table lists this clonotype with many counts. The DNA for the CDR3 is TGTGCCTGGAGTTACGGATCTAATGAAAAACTGTTTTTT. Encoded protein: CAWSYGSNEKLFF. The rearrangement uses TRBV30 and TRBJ1-4; D is unclear. The CDR3 runs to 13 residues. The V gene lost 2 bases and the J gene lost 3 bases, with 7 bases spanning the gap. Germline V lookup: CDR1 GTSNPN, CDR2 SVGIG (reference sequence).

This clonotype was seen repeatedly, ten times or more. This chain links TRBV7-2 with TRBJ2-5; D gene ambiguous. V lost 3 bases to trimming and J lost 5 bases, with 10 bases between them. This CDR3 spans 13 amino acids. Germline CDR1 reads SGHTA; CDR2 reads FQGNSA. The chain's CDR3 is CASSLWPAETQYF. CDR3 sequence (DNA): TGTGCCAGCAGCTTGTGGCCAGCGGAGACCCAGTACTTC.

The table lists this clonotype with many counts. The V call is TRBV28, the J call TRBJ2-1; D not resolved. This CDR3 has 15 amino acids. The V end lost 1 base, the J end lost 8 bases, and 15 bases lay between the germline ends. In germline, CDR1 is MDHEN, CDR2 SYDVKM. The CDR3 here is CASSLLADSMDEQFF. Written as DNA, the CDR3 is TGTGCCAGCAGTTTATTGGCTGACTCGATGGATGAGCAGTTCTTC.

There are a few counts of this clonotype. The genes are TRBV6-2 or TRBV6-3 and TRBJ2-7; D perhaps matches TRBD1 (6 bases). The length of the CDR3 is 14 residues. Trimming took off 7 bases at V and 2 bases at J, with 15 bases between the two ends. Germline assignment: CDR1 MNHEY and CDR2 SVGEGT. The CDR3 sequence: CASIEPGQTYEQYF. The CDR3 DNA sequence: TGTGCCAGCATTGAACCGGGACAAACCTACGAGCAGTACTTC.

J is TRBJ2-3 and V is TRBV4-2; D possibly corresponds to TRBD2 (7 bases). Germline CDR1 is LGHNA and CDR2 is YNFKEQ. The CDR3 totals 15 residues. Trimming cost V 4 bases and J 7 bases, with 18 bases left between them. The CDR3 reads CASSPSGAGEYTQYF. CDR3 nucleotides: TGTGCCAGCAGCCCGTCGGGGGCGGGAGAATATACGCAGTATTTT.

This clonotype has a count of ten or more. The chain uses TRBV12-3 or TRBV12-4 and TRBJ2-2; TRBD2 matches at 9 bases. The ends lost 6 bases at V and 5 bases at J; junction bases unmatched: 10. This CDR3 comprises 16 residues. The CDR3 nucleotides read TGTGCCAGCAGACCGGTAGCGGGAGAGGGGACCGGGGAGCTGTTTTTT. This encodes CASRPVAGEGTGELFF.

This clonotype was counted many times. The CDR3 sequence: CASSLRSWSEDKNIQYF. The CDR3 DNA is TGTGCCAGCAGCTTAAGAAGCTGGAGTGAGGACAAAAACATTCAGTACTTC. The chain employs TRBV11-3 and TRBJ2-4; D is unclear. The CDR3 is 17 amino acids. Germline CDR1 and CDR2: SGHNT and YENEEA. Trimming pared 2 bases from V and 3 bases from J, leaving 17 bases between.

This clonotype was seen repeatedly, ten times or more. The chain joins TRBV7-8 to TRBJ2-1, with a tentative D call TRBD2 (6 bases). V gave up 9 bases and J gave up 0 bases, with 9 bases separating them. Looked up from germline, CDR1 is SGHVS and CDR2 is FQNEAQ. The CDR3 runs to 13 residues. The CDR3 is CASSGSSYNEQFF. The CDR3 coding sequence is TGTGCCAGTAGCGGAAGCTCCTACAATGAGCAGTTCTTC.

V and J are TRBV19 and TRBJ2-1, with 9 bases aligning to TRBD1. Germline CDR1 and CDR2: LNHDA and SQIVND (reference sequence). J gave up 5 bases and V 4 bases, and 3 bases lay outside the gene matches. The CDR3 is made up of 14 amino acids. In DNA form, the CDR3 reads TGTGCCAGTAGTAGGACAGGGGAAGACAATGAGCAGTTCTTC. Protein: CASSRTGEDNEQFF.

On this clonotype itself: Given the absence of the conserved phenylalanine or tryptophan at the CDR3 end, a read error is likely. The DNA for the CDR3 is TGCAGTGCCGTGCGGGGAGGGCCGGAGACCCAGTACTGC. Translation: CSAVRGGPETQYC. The chain joins TRBV20-1 to TRBJ2-5; TRBD2 aligns across 7 bases. The CDR3 has 13 amino acids. Germline-derived CDR1 and CDR2 are DFQATT and SNEGSKA (reference sequence). With 6 bases clipped from V and 5 bases from J, the junction kept 9 bases outside the gene matches.

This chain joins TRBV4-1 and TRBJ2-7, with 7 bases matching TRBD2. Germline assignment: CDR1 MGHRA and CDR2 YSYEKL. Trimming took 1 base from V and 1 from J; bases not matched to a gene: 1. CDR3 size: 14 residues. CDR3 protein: CASSQVRESYEQYF. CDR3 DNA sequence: TGCGCCAGCAGCCAAGTGCGGGAGTCCTACGAGCAGTACTTC.

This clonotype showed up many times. CDR3 DNA: TGTGCCAGCAGGACTTACAGGGGGCGAGAGACCCAGTACTTC. It is translated as CASRTYRGRETQYF. V usage is TRBV28 and J usage is TRBJ2-5, with TRBD1 matching 9 bases. Germline V gene lookup returns CDR1 MDHEN and CDR2 SYDVKM. J gave up 4 bases and V 6 bases, and 6 bases lay outside the gene matches. The CDR3 contains 14 residues. Using reference TRBV28 and TRBJ2-5 for the parts outside the CDR3, the full variable domain is DVKVTQSSRYLVKRTGEKVFLECVQDMDHENMFWYRQDPGLGLRLIYFSYDVKMKEKGDIPEGYSVSREKKERFSLILESASTNQTSMYLCASRTYRGRETQYFGPGTRLLVL.

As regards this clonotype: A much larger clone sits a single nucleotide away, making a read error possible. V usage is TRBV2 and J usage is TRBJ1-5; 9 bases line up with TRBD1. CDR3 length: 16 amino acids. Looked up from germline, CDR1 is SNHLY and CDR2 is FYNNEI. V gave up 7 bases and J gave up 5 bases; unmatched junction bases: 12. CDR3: CASTDETGGGDQPQHF. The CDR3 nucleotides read TGTGCCAGCACCGACGAAACAGGGGGCGGGGATCAGCCCCAGCATTTT.

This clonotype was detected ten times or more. Here the CDR3 reads CASGRGQETQYF. The DNA for the CDR3 is TGTGCCAGCGGCAGGGGCCAAGAGACCCAGTACTTC. The rearrangement joins TRBV27 to TRBJ2-5, with D possibly being TRBD1 (6 bases). V lost 8 bases to trimming and J lost 1 base, with 8 bases between them. This CDR3 is 12 amino acids long. Germline assignment: CDR1 MNHEY and CDR2 SMNVEV (reference sequence).

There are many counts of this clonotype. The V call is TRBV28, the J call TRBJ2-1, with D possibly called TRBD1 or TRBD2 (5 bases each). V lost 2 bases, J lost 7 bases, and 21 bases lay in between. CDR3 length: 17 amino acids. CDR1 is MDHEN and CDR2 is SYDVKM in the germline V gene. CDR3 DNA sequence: TGTGCCAGCAGTTTACCCCTGGGGCTAGCCCTTCGGAATGAGCAGTTCTTC. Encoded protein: CASSLPLGLALRNEQFF. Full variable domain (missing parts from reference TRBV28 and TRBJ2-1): DVKVTQSSRYLVKRTGEKVFLECVQDMDHENMFWYRQDPGLGLRLIYFSYDVKMKEKGDIPEGYSVSREKKERFSLILESASTNQTSMYLCASSLPLGLALRNEQFFGPGTRLTVL.

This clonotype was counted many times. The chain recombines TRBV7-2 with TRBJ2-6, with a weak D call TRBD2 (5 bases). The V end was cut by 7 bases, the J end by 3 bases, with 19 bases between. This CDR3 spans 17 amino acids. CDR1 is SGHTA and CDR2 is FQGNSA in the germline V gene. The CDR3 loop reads CASTNDEGWGGANVLTF. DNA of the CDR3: TGTGCCAGCACGAACGACGAGGGTTGGGGTGGGGCCAACGTCCTGACTTTC.

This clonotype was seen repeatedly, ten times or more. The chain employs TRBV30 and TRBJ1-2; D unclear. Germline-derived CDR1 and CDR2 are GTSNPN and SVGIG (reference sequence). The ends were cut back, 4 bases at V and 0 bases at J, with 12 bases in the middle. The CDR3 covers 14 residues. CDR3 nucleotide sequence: TGTGCCTGGAACCCAACAGCCGCTAACTATGGCTACACCTTC. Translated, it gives CAWNPTAANYGYTF.

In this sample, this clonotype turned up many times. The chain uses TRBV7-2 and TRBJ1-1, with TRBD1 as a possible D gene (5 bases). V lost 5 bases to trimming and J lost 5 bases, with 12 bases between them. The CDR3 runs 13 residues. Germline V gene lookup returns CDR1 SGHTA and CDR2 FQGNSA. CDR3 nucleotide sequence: TGTGCCAGCAGCCTAGGGGTGGAGACTGAAGCTTTCTTT. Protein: CASSLGVETEAFF.

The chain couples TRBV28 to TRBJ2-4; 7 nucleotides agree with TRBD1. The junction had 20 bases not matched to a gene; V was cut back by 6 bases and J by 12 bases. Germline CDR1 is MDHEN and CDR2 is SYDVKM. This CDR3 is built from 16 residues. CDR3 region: CASRSPGQRDPRAQYF. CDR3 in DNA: TGTGCCAGCAGATCTCCGGGACAGAGGGACCCAAGGGCTCAGTACTTC.

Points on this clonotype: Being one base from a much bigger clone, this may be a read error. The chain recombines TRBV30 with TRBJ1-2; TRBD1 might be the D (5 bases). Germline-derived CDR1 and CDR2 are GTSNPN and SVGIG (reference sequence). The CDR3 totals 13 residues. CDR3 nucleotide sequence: TGTGCCCGGAGTACCTGGGGGGACTATGGCTACACCTTC. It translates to CARSTWGDYGYTF.